Below, 20 T cell receptor beta chains from the same sample are listed, as sequenced in a study of blood T cell repertoires in COVID-19. Using immunoSEQ multiplex PCR, the repertoire was profiled, and TCRdb retains in-frame clones only, with some absent. The profile shows 200,000 to 250,000 clones, around nine tenths of them singletons. The specimen sequenced was peripheral blood. These receptors were obtained from a woman aged 60 to 75 with acute or convalescent COVID-19.

The chain uses TRBV30 and TRBJ1-5; D ambiguous. The CDR3 consists of 13 residues. Trimming removed 0 bases at V and 5 bases at J, with 8 bases between. The germline CDR1 and CDR2 sequences are GTSNPN and SVGIG (reference sequence). CDR3 nucleotides: TGTGCCTGGAGTGTAGAAGAGCATCAGCCCCAGCATTTT. Amino acid sequence: CAWSVEEHQPQHF.

This clone was seen only once. V usage is TRBV19 and J usage is TRBJ1-1; TRBD1 is a possible D gene (5 bases). CDR3 length: 15 residues. The germline V and J ends were trimmed by 6 bases and 1 base, with 15 bases remaining between them. Germline values: CDR1 LNHDA, CDR2 SQIVND (reference sequence). In DNA form, the CDR3 reads TGTGCCAGTAGCGTAAACAGGCCGTGGAACACTGAAGCTTTCTTT. Translated: CASSVNRPWNTEAFF.

This chain connects TRBV7-9 to TRBJ1-1, with a possible D match to TRBD1 (6 bases). Per germline, CDR1 SEHNR and CDR2 FQNEAQ (reference sequence). V was clipped by 5 bases and J by 1 base, with 17 bases between them. This CDR3 spans 16 amino acids. This chain's CDR3 is CASSKSNRVGNTEAFF. In DNA form, the CDR3 reads TGTGCCAGCAGCAAGTCGAACAGGGTCGGGAACACTGAAGCTTTCTTT.

This chain connects TRBV5-8 to TRBJ2-2, with 9 bases fitting TRBD1. V lost 1 base to trimming and J lost 4 bases; unmatched junction nucleotides: 5. This CDR3 is built from 16 residues. Germline V lookup: CDR1 SGHTS, CDR2 YDEGEE. The DNA of the CDR3 is TGTGCCAGCAGCTTGTTGGGGACAGGGATCACCGGGGAGCTGTTTTTT. Protein: CASSLLGTGITGELFF.

CDR3 region: CATILLTSGFSYEQYF. CDR3 nucleotide sequence: TGTGCCACCATTTTATTAACTAGCGGCTTTTCCTACGAGCAGTACTTC. This chain connects TRBV24-1 to TRBJ2-7, with 8 positions matching TRBD2. Trimming removed 8 bases from V and 1 base from J; junction bases left unmatched: 12. Per germline, CDR1 KGHDR and CDR2 SFDVKD. This CDR3 is 16 amino acids long.

The CDR3 spells CASRSTGDYGYTF. The CDR3 DNA is TGTGCCAGTCGCTCGACAGGGGACTATGGCTACACCTTC. V usage is TRBV6-5 and J usage is TRBJ1-2, with TRBD1 matching over 8 bases. V lost 9 bases and J lost 3; bases outside the gene matches: 6. This CDR3 has 13 amino acids. Germline CDR1 MNHEY, CDR2 SVGAGI.

V and J are TRBV7-2 and TRBJ1-4; D gene ambiguous. Trimming stripped 6 bases from V and 6 bases from J, with 5 bases between. The germline gives CDR1 SGHTA, CDR2 FQGNSA. The CDR3 is made up of 11 amino acids. CDR3: CASRQYEKLFF. The CDR3 coding sequence is TGTGCCAGCAGACAATATGAAAAACTGTTTTTT.

Written as DNA, the CDR3 is TGTGCCACCAGCAGAGCTGGGGACAGGGGGACACCCCTCCACTTT. It encodes CATSRAGDRGTPLHF. This sequence joins TRBV15 and TRBJ1-6, with 11 bases identical to TRBD1. V was clipped by 1 base and J by 11 bases; unmatched bases: 4. Germline V CDR1 and CDR2: LNHNV, YYDKDF (reference sequence). The CDR3 is 15 residues long.

This chain joins TRBV29-1 and TRBJ2-1, with D tentatively TRBD2 (6 bases). CDR3 length equals 14 residues. Germline loops: CDR1 SQVTM, CDR2 ANQGSEA. Between the trimmed V and J ends, which lost 6 bases and 6 bases, there was a span of 18 bases. CDR3 DNA sequence: TGCAGCGTCGGATGGCGGGGTTATACCAATGAGCAGTTCTTC. This codes for CSVGWRGYTNEQFF.

The gene calls are TRBV2 and TRBJ2-3; D gene uncertain. The length of the CDR3 is 13 residues. Germline assignment: CDR1 SNHLY and CDR2 FYNNEI. Deletions cut 7 bases from V and 6 bases from J, with 14 bases between. CDR3: CASNRGQLDTQYF. The CDR3 DNA reads as TGTGCCAGCAATAGAGGTCAATTGGATACGCAGTATTTT.

V and J are TRBV7-9 and TRBJ1-2; D gene ambiguous. V was clipped by 5 bases and J by 2 bases, with 15 bases between them. Germline assignment: CDR1 SEHNR and CDR2 FQNEAQ (reference sequence). This CDR3 has 15 residues. DNA for the CDR3: TGTGCCAGCAGCAGGACCTGGGAGACCAACTATGGCTACACCTTC. It yields the protein CASSRTWETNYGYTF.

There are a few counts of this clone. This chain uses TRBV19 with TRBJ2-1; the match to TRBD2 covers 10 bases. The J segment lost 6 bases and the V segment lost 4 bases, leaving 6 bases of the junction unmatched. The CDR3 loop spans 15 amino acids. Germline lookup yields CDR1 LNHDA and CDR2 SQIVND (reference sequence). CDR3 residues: CASSRAGGPLNEQFF. In DNA, the CDR3 is TGTGCCAGTAGTAGAGCGGGAGGGCCTCTCAATGAGCAGTTCTTC.

The genes are TRBV19 and TRBJ1-2; D might be TRBD1 (6 bases). Germline V gives CDR1 LNHDA, CDR2 SQIVND (reference sequence). The CDR3 covers 15 residues. Trimming cost V 5 bases and J 0 bases, with 13 bases left between them. The CDR3 reads CASSLKRDTNYGYTF. In DNA form, the CDR3 reads TGTGCCAGTAGTCTTAAACGGGACACTAACTATGGCTACACCTTC.

V usage is TRBV6-5 and J usage is TRBJ2-3; perhaps TRBD1 as D (6 bases). Trimming left V 6 bases short and J 6 bases short, with 13 bases between. There are 13 residues in the CDR3. The germline V gene encodes CDR1 MNHEY and CDR2 SVGAGI. CDR3: CASSANQGDTQYF. The CDR3 DNA is TGTGCCAGCAGCGCCAACCAGGGGGATACGCAGTATTTT.

This chain uses TRBV27 with TRBJ2-7; 8 nucleotides line up with TRBD1. With V trimmed by 5 bases and J by 6 bases, 12 bases remained unmatched. The CDR3 extends over 15 amino acids. Per the germline V gene, CDR1 is MNHEY and CDR2 is SMNVEV (reference sequence). The CDR3 DNA follows: TGTGCCAGCAGTCACAGGGGGTTCCTCCCGGTCGAGCAGTACTTC. This sequence encodes CASSHRGFLPVEQYF.

CDR3 region: CASSQEGGSRTGELFF. CDR3 in DNA: TGCGCCAGCAGCCAAGAAGGCGGGTCTCGCACCGGGGAGCTGTTTTTT. The chain couples TRBV4-1 to TRBJ2-2, with a possible D match to TRBD2 (5 bases). This CDR3 has 16 residues. The ends were cut back, 0 bases at V and 4 bases at J, with 12 bases in the middle. The V gene's germline CDR1 is MGHRA and CDR2 YSYEKL.

The gene calls are TRBV12-5 and TRBJ1-5; D is possibly TRBD1 (6 bases). CDR3 length: 14 residues. The germline CDR1 and CDR2 sequences are LGHNT and FRNRAP. V lost 7 bases to trimming and J lost 7 bases, with 17 bases between them. CDR3 nucleotide sequence: TGTGCTAGTGTCTTAGGGGGAATTGGGCAGCCCCAGCATTTT. This codes for CASVLGGIGQPQHF.

The V call is TRBV29-1, the J call TRBJ2-7; TRBD1 aligns across 11 bases. J lost 2 bases, V lost 7 bases, and 10 bases had no gene match. The CDR3 runs 15 residues. The germline V gene has CDR1 SQVTM and CDR2 ANQGSEA. CDR3 sequence (DNA): TGCAGCGGTAACCGGGACAGGGGGATCCCCTACGAGCAGTACTTC. Amino acid sequence: CSGNRDRGIPYEQYF.

CDR3 DNA: TGTGCCAGCTCACCTCAGGGGTGGAATCAGCCCCAGCATTTT. Its protein product is CASSPQGWNQPQHF. The chain links TRBV18 to TRBJ1-5, with D possibly matching TRBD1 (6 bases). The CDR3 has 14 amino acids. Germline assignment: CDR1 KGHSH and CDR2 LQKENI. Trimming shortened V by 3 bases and J by 4 bases, and 10 bases separated the two germline ends.

The chain couples TRBV6-4 to TRBJ2-7, with no clear D. V was clipped by 10 bases and J by 5 bases, with 24 bases between them. The germline CDR1 and CDR2 sequences are MRHNA and SNTAGT. The CDR3 totals 15 residues. The CDR3 sequence: CANPPPSLRVHEQYF. CDR3 bases: TGTGCCAACCCACCCCCATCATTACGGGTCCACGAGCAGTACTTC.